This is a list of T cell receptor beta chains from one sample in a study of T cells in Graves' hyperthyroidism and ophthalmopathy. TCRdb processed the multiplex PCR reads anew with MiXCR; each CDR3 protein has one entry. Among a few hundred thousand distinct CDR3 sequences, 15% to 19% were seen once, and the ten largest hold 25% to 35%. The sample consisted of blood. These TCRs come from a woman younger than 30 with Graves' hyperthyroidism that later progressed to Graves' ophthalmopathy. Each CDR3 is given with its conserved first and last residue. A D gene is named only where the DNA matches it firmly. Size tells how often a clone was seen (once, few, many) or the class of an expanded clone, and some rows leave it out.

cdr3_nt cdr3_aa d_call clone_size j_call cdr3_length v_call
TGTGCCAGCAGCACCCCGGACAGAGAAGAGACCCAGTACTTC CASSTPDREETQYF NA many TRBJ2-5 14 TRBV13
TGCAGTGCTAGAGTTCGGTCTAGCGGAGGGAGTGAGCAGTTCTTC CSARVRSSGGSEQFF TRBD2 many TRBJ2-1 15 TRBV20-1
TGCGCCAGCAGTTCCGAGATTAACACTGAAGCTTTCTTT CASSSEINTEAFF NA few TRBJ1-1 13 TRBV5-1
TGCAGTGCTAGGGGCGGGGCAATCTCCTACGAGCAGTACTTC CSARGGAISYEQYF NA few TRBJ2-7 14 TRBV20-1
TGTGCCAGCAGTCTATCCGGGACTAGCGGGAGATCTAACACAGATACGCAGTATTTT CASSLSGTSGRSNTDTQYF TRBD2 many TRBJ2-3 19 TRBV27
TGCAGCGTTGAGCCCCGGACTAGCGGGAGGGAAGATGAGCAGTTCTTC CSVEPRTSGREDEQFF TRBD2 many TRBJ2-1 16 TRBV29-1
TGTGCCAGTAGTATTCGGACAGGGGGTGATCAGCCCCAGCATTTT CASSIRTGGDQPQHF TRBD1 once TRBJ1-5 15 TRBV19
TGTGCCAGCAGTTTAATAGGGTCCCACGGGGAGCTGTTTTTT CASSLIGSHGELFF NA few TRBJ2-2 14 TRBV27
TGCGCCAGCAGCTTGGCCCGGGACAGTGGGACAGATACGCAGTATTTT CASSLARDSGTDTQYF TRBD1 many TRBJ2-3 16 TRBV5-1
TGTGCCAGCTCCGCGTTTGGCGGTACCTACGAGCAGTACTTC CASSAFGGTYEQYF NA NA TRBJ2-7 14 TRBV14
TGTGCCAGCAGCCAATCAGGAGTTCTGAACACTGAAGCTTTCTTT CASSQSGVLNTEAFF NA many TRBJ1-1 15 TRBV5-5
TGTGCCAGCAGCGAGCAGTACTTC CASSEQYF NA few TRBJ2-7 8 TRBV6-2/TRBV6-3
TGTGCCAGCAGCCCTTCGGGACAGATATATCAGCCCCAGCATTTT CASSPSGQIYQPQHF TRBD1 many TRBJ1-5 15 TRBV28
TGCAGTGCTAGAGGTCCGGCCAAAAACATTCAGTACTTC CSARGPAKNIQYF NA few TRBJ2-4 13 TRBV20-1
TGTGCCAGCAGCCCTTGGGACAGGAGGAGTCTCGGCTTTGGCTACACCTTC CASSPWDRRSLGFGYTF TRBD1 NA TRBJ1-2 17 TRBV5-5
TGCGCCAGCAGCCAAGATCCGAGCGGGGCAAACATTCAGTACTTC CASSQDPSGANIQYF TRBD2 few TRBJ2-4 15 TRBV4-1